The 29 T cell receptor beta chains listed next were all sequenced from one sample in a study of cytomegalovirus exposure and HLA in healthy donors. PCR employed 60 Vbeta and 13 Jbeta primers. TCRdb keeps only in-frame clones here, not all; method: immunoSEQ multiplex PCR. The repertoire consists of about 120,000 clones, with roughly 14% occurring once and the leading ten covering under 2.5%. Sequencing was carried out using PBMCs. These receptors all come from a woman aged 18-29 years in good health and CMV-seronegative.

The genes are TRBV27 and TRBJ1-2; no firm D call. The V end was cut by 0 bases, the J end by 4 bases, with 9 bases between. The CDR3 has 14 amino acids. CDR1 and CDR2 (germline): MNHEY, SMNVEV (reference sequence). CDR3 loop: CASSLSAGRYGYTF. The CDR3 DNA follows: TGTGCCAGCAGTTTATCGGCAGGCCGCTATGGCTACACCTTC.

The sample holds a few counts of this clone. This rearrangement joins TRBV25-1 to TRBJ1-2; D remains ambiguous. The germline CDR1 and CDR2 sequences are MGHDK and SYGVNS. The CDR3 loop spans 13 amino acids. The V and J ends lost 4 bases and 2 bases respectively, with 8 bases between them. This CDR3 is CASSVPGNYGYTF. Here the CDR3 DNA reads TGTGCCAGCAGTGTCCCCGGGAACTATGGCTACACCTTC.

The J gene is TRBJ2-7, the V gene TRBV5-1; D perhaps matches TRBD2 (6 bases). Germline V gives CDR1 SGHRS, CDR2 YFSETQ. The CDR3 runs 16 residues. The germline V and J ends were trimmed by 0 bases and 6 bases, with 19 bases remaining between them. DNA of the CDR3: TGCGCCAGCAGCTTGGCCGGCGTCGGGAGCCTCGTCGAGCAGTACTTC. Translation gives CASSLAGVGSLVEQYF.

This clone is a singleton in its sample. Compared with germline, one end of the junction differs, possibly owing to a read error. Different DNA sequences within this sample yield the same CDR3. This chain uses TRBV15 with TRBJ1-1; TRBD1 agrees at 8 bases. This CDR3 is 12 amino acids long. Looked up from germline, CDR1 is LNHNV and CDR2 is YYDKDF (reference sequence). The CDR3 DNA follows: TGTGCCACCAGCAGAGACAGGGGGCTTGCTTTCTTC. This translates into CATSRDRGLAFF.

This clone has just a few counts. The genes are TRBV25-1 and TRBJ2-7, with 7 bases identical to TRBD2. This CDR3 contains 14 residues. The junction had 10 bases not matched to a gene; V was cut back by 6 bases and J by 5 bases. The germline gives CDR1 MGHDK, CDR2 SYGVNS. DNA for the CDR3: TGTGCCAGCAGGAATGGGGGGGGTTGGAACGAGCAGTACTTC. Translating it yields CASRNGGGWNEQYF.

Only a few counts were recorded for this clone. The chain recombines TRBV29-1 with TRBJ2-3; 9 positions agree with TRBD2. Trimming cost V 0 bases and J 4 bases; bases outside gene matches: 5. The CDR3 extends over 15 amino acids. The V gene's germline CDR1 is SQVTM and CDR2 ANQGSEA. CDR3 sequence reads: CSVEDPRGGADTQYF. For the CDR3, the DNA is TGCAGCGTTGAAGATCCGCGGGGGGGCGCAGATACGCAGTATTTT.

This clone was found a few times. DNA for the CDR3: TGTGCCAGCAGAACTAGCAGGTTCCTGAGCAATCAGCCCCAGCATTTT. Amino acid sequence: CASRTSRFLSNQPQHF. The genes are TRBV28 and TRBJ1-5; no clear D gene. In germline, CDR1 is MDHEN, CDR2 SYDVKM. The CDR3 covers 16 residues. The germline V and J ends were trimmed by 6 bases and 1 base, with 16 bases remaining between them.

This clone was seen a few times. This rearrangement joins TRBV2 to TRBJ2-1; 8 nucleotides align to TRBD1. J gave up 9 bases and V 6 bases, and 16 bases lay outside the gene matches. The CDR3 totals 16 residues. Germline lookup yields CDR1 SNHLY and CDR2 FYNNEI. The CDR3 loop is CASRAPGQALGGEQFF. The CDR3 nucleotides are TGTGCCAGCAGAGCGCCGGGACAGGCATTAGGGGGTGAGCAGTTCTTC. Based on the CDR3 plus reference TRBV2 and TRBJ2-1, the full variable domain is EPEVTQTPSHQVTQMGQEVILRCVPISNHLYFYWYRQILGQKVEFLVSFYNNEISEKSEIFDDQFSVERPDGSNFTLKIRSTKLEDSAMYFCASRAPGQALGGEQFFGPGTRLTVL.

The V and J genes are TRBV25-1 and TRBJ1-1; 7 nucleotides align to TRBD1. J was trimmed by 0 bases and V by 4 bases; bases with no gene match: 5. The CDR3 runs 15 residues. CDR1 and CDR2 (germline): MGHDK, SYGVNS. This CDR3 is CASSAPTGLNTEAFF. For the CDR3, the DNA is TGTGCCAGCAGTGCCCCGACAGGGCTGAACACTGAAGCTTTCTTT.

In this sample, this clone turned up a few times. The CDR3 loop is CASSLVDGTSNTGELFF. In DNA, the CDR3 is TGTGCCAGCAGCTTAGTCGACGGGACTAGCAACACCGGGGAGCTGTTTTTT. The rearrangement uses TRBV7-9 and TRBJ2-2; 9 nucleotides line up with TRBD2. The CDR3 is made up of 17 amino acids. CDR1 and CDR2 from the germline V gene are SEHNR and FQNEAQ (reference sequence). With 1 base clipped from V and 2 bases from J, the junction kept 5 bases outside the gene matches.

This clone was observed a few times. The gene calls are TRBV6-5 and TRBJ1-1, with a tentative D call TRBD1 (6 bases). Germline V gene data show CDR1 as MNHEY and CDR2 as SVGAGI. The CDR3 extends over 13 amino acids. V was cut by 6 bases and J by 4 bases, with 12 bases left in between. CDR3 loop: CASSPGVLTEAFF. In DNA, the CDR3 is TGTGCCAGCAGCCCAGGGGTTCTCACTGAAGCTTTCTTT.

V usage is TRBV28 and J usage is TRBJ2-6; perhaps TRBD1 as D (6 bases). Trimming removed 7 bases from V and 0 bases from J, with 16 bases in between. Germline V gene sequence: CDR1 MDHEN, CDR2 SYDVKM. The length of the CDR3 is 17 residues. The CDR3 sequence is CASNLRDTSSGANVLTF. CDR3 bases: TGTGCCAGCAATCTCCGGGACACGAGCTCTGGGGCCAACGTCCTGACTTTC. The full variable domain, with the rest looked up from reference TRBV28 and TRBJ2-6, is DVKVTQSSRYLVKRTGEKVFLECVQDMDHENMFWYRQDPGLGLRLIYFSYDVKMKEKGDIPEGYSVSREKKERFSLILESASTNQTSMYLCASNLRDTSSGANVLTFGAGSRLTVL.

This clone has a handful of counts. The CDR3 region is CASRQQGARNTEAFF. Written as DNA, the CDR3 is TGTGCCAGCAGACAACAGGGGGCTAGGAACACTGAAGCTTTCTTT. J is TRBJ1-1 and V is TRBV27, with 9 bases fitting TRBD1. CDR1 and CDR2 from the germline V gene are MNHEY and SMNVEV (reference sequence). J gave up 1 base and V 6 bases, and 6 bases lay outside the gene matches. The CDR3 has 15 amino acids.

The V call is TRBV28, the J call TRBJ1-1, with a possible D match to TRBD1 (5 bases). Germline V gene sequence: CDR1 MDHEN, CDR2 SYDVKM. This CDR3 has 12 amino acids. Trimming pared 8 bases from V and 5 bases from J, leaving 12 bases between. CDR3 loop: CASAGGATEAFF. The CDR3 DNA reads TGTGCCAGCGCAGGCGGGGCGACTGAAGCTTTCTTT.

The chain combines TRBV2 with TRBJ1-1; a weak D match, TRBD1 (5 bases). V lost 4 bases, J lost 1 base, and 16 bases lay in between. CDR3 length equals 16 residues. Germline V gene data show CDR1 as SNHLY and CDR2 as FYNNEI. CDR3 DNA sequence: TGTGCCAGCAGTGTGCCAGAGTCGGGGGGGAACACTGAAGCTTTCTTT. Translating gives CASSVPESGGNTEAFF.

The V call is TRBV6-1, the J call TRBJ2-7; 11 positions agree with TRBD2. This CDR3 comprises 17 residues. The germline gives CDR1 MNHNS, CDR2 SASEGT. V was pared by 0 bases and J by 0 bases, with 4 bases of the junction left unmatched. For the CDR3, the DNA is TGTGCCAGCAGTGAAGCTTGGCTAGCGGGGGGCTCCTACGAGCAGTACTTC. As protein: CASSEAWLAGGSYEQYF.

The table lists this clone with a few counts. The V gene is TRBV6-1, the J gene TRBJ1-2; maybe TRBD1 (5 bases). The germline V gene encodes CDR1 MNHNS and CDR2 SASEGT. V gave up 9 bases and J gave up 5 bases, with 19 bases separating them. The CDR3 is 14 residues long. The CDR3: CASRTVGAMYGYTF. CDR3 DNA: TGTGCCAGTCGGACCGTAGGGGCGATGTATGGCTACACCTTC.

The chain is built from TRBV9 and TRBJ1-2; unclear D gene. V was pared by 6 bases and J by 8 bases, with 20 bases between. Germline lookup yields CDR1 SGDLS and CDR2 YYNGEE. This CDR3 contains 14 residues. As DNA, the CDR3 is TGTGCCAGCACGCCTCCGATCCCACGGGGAGGCTACACCTTC. This encodes CASTPPIPRGGYTF.

This clone appeared a few times. This rearrangement joins TRBV6-1 to TRBJ1-2; 7 positions agree with TRBD1. The CDR3 is 15 amino acids. J was trimmed by 4 bases and V by 8 bases; bases with no gene match: 13. Germline loops: CDR1 MNHNS, CDR2 SASEGT. CDR3 protein: CASLDRPTLSYGYTF. CDR3 coding DNA: TGTGCCAGCCTGGACAGGCCGACCTTATCCTATGGCTACACCTTC.

This clone was counted between two and nine times. The rearrangement uses TRBV6-1 and TRBJ2-7; TRBD1 might be the D (6 bases). Trimming removed 7 bases from V and 0 bases from J, with 16 bases in between. The germline gives CDR1 MNHNS, CDR2 SASEGT. The length of the CDR3 is 15 residues. CDR3 sequence reads: CASISDRKSSYEQYF. DNA of the CDR3: TGTGCCAGCATTAGCGACAGGAAAAGCTCCTACGAGCAGTACTTC.

This chain uses TRBV6-4 with TRBJ2-3; D might be TRBD1 (5 bases). Germline-derived CDR1 and CDR2 are MRHNA and SNTAGT. The CDR3 length is 14 residues. Trimming left V 6 bases short and J 2 bases short, with 12 bases between. This chain's CDR3 is CASSRQGDTDTQYF. DNA of the CDR3: TGTGCCAGCAGCCGGCAAGGGGACACAGATACGCAGTATTTT.

The table lists this clone with a few counts. CDR3 protein: CASSLTGVTGNTIYF. The DNA of the CDR3 is TGTGCCAGCAGCTTAACAGGGGTTACCGGAAACACCATATATTTT. This chain joins TRBV7-8 and TRBJ1-3; 7 nucleotides match TRBD1. CDR1 and CDR2 (germline): SGHVS, FQNEAQ. CDR3 size: 15 residues. With 2 bases clipped from V and 4 bases from J, the junction kept 5 bases outside the gene matches. The full variable domain, rest sourced from reference TRBV7-8 and TRBJ1-3, is GAGVSQSPRYKVAKRGQDVALRCDPISGHVSLFWYQQALGQGPEFLTYFQNEAQLDKSGLPSDRFFAERPEGSVSTLKIQRTQQEDSAVYLCASSLTGVTGNTIYFGEGSWLTVV.

The chain is built from TRBV30 and TRBJ2-5; D possibly corresponds to TRBD2 (6 bases). V was pared by 8 bases and J by 4 bases, with 20 bases between. This CDR3 comprises 14 residues. Per the germline V gene, CDR1 is GTSNPN and CDR2 is SVGIG (reference sequence). CDR3 residues: CAGQRGAGLETQYF. CDR3 coding DNA: TGTGCCGGCCAGAGAGGGGCGGGGCTAGAGACCCAGTACTTC.

The V call is TRBV5-1, the J call TRBJ2-7; 8 bases are a match to TRBD1. With 0 bases clipped from V and 5 bases from J, the junction kept 10 bases outside the gene matches. Per germline, CDR1 SGHRS and CDR2 YFSETQ. There are 16 residues in the CDR3. The CDR3 nucleotides are TGCGCCAGCAGCTTGGGGGGGCAGGGGGCGTTGGACGAGCAGTACTTC. Translating gives CASSLGGQGALDEQYF.

The chain employs TRBV10-3 and TRBJ2-1, with D tentatively TRBD2 (5 bases). CDR3 length equals 13 residues. Germline V lookup: CDR1 ENHRY, CDR2 SYGVKD. V dropped 6 bases and J dropped 10 bases, with 16 bases sitting between them. CDR3 in amino acids: CAIRWAPGSEQFF. The CDR3 nucleotides are TGTGCCATCAGATGGGCCCCGGGATCGGAGCAGTTCTTC.

This rearrangement joins TRBV7-2 to TRBJ1-6, with D unresolved. Germline V gene data show CDR1 as SGHTA and CDR2 as FQGNSA. V gave up 5 bases and J gave up 8 bases, with 10 bases separating them. The CDR3 consists of 13 residues. Written as DNA, the CDR3 is TGTGCCAGCAGCCCAACCCCGGATTCACCCCTCCACTTT. Protein product: CASSPTPDSPLHF. The full variable domain, with the rest looked up from reference TRBV7-2 and TRBJ1-6, is GAGVSQSPSNKVTEKGKDVELRCDPISGHTALYWYRQSLGQGLEFLIYFQGNSAPDKSGLPSDRFSAERTGGSVSTLTIQRTQQEDSAVYLCASSPTPDSPLHFGNGTRLTVT.

Only a few counts were recorded for this clone. The chain couples TRBV19 to TRBJ2-3, with 14 bases aligning to TRBD2. The length of the CDR3 is 16 residues. Germline lookup yields CDR1 LNHDA and CDR2 SQIVND (reference sequence). V gave up 5 bases and J gave up 6 bases; unmatched junction bases: 7. The CDR3 bases are TGTGCCAGTAGTCGATCGGGACTAGCGGGGGAGGATACGCAGTATTTT. Translation gives CASSRSGLAGEDTQYF.

This chain links TRBV5-4 with TRBJ1-1; D unresolved. This CDR3 comprises 14 residues. CDR1 SGHNT and CDR2 YYREEE come from the germline V gene (reference sequence). V was clipped by 2 bases and J by 1 base, with 9 bases between them. CDR3 sequence (DNA): TGTGCCAGCAGCTTTTCGGTCAAGAACACTGAAGCTTTCTTT. This gives the protein CASSFSVKNTEAFF.

This rearrangement joins TRBV7-2 to TRBJ2-7; TRBD2 aligns across 8 bases. The V gene's germline CDR1 is SGHTA and CDR2 FQGNSA. J gave up 7 bases and V 6 bases, and 14 bases lay outside the gene matches. The CDR3 runs to 15 residues. CDR3 DNA sequence: TGTGCCAGCAGTCTAGAGGGCGGGGGGATTTCGGAGCAGTACTTC. Its protein product is CASSLEGGGISEQYF. Based on the CDR3 plus reference TRBV7-2 and TRBJ2-7, the full variable domain is GAGVSQSPSNKVTEKGKDVELRCDPISGHTALYWYRQSLGQGLEFLIYFQGNSAPDKSGLPSDRFSAERTGGSVSTLTIQRTQQEDSAVYLCASSLEGGGISEQYFGPGTRLTVT.